A single sample is the source of the 20 T cell receptor beta chains below, sequenced in a study of cytomegalovirus exposure and HLA in healthy donors. TCRdb's table, derived via immunoSEQ multiplex PCR, lists solely in-frame clones and lacks some. The sample shows around 220,000 clones, 80% to 90% of them seen only once. Material for sequencing was PBMCs. Receptors were obtained from a woman aged 18-29 years in good health and CMV-seronegative.

Of note for this clone: Different DNA sequences within this sample yield the same CDR3. V usage is TRBV29-1 and J usage is TRBJ2-7; D is ambiguous. Per the germline V gene, CDR1 is SQVTM and CDR2 is ANQGSEA. The length of the CDR3 is 12 residues. V was trimmed by 1 base and J by 3 bases, leaving 7 bases between them. The CDR3 sequence is CSVEGVDYEQYF. Written as DNA, the CDR3 is TGCAGCGTTGAAGGAGTAGACTACGAGCAGTACTTC.

The V call is TRBV28, the J call TRBJ2-5, with D hard to call. Trimming left V 7 bases short and J 2 bases short, with 14 bases between. In germline, CDR1 is MDHEN, CDR2 SYDVKM. This CDR3 has 14 residues. CDR3 region: CASIGANLQETQYF. DNA for the CDR3: TGTGCCAGCATAGGAGCGAATTTGCAAGAGACCCAGTACTTC. The full variable domain, with the rest looked up from reference TRBV28 and TRBJ2-5, is DVKVTQSSRYLVKRTGEKVFLECVQDMDHENMFWYRQDPGLGLRLIYFSYDVKMKEKGDIPEGYSVSREKKERFSLILESASTNQTSMYLCASIGANLQETQYFGPGTRLLVL.

The chain joins TRBV14 to TRBJ1-1, with D unresolved. The CDR3 runs to 13 residues. Germline CDR1 reads SGHDN; CDR2 reads FVKESK. Trimming removed 4 bases at V and 1 base at J, with 7 bases between. CDR3: CASSLFQNTEAFF. The CDR3 DNA reads as TGTGCCAGCAGCCTTTTTCAGAACACTGAAGCTTTCTTT.

The V and J genes are TRBV28 and TRBJ1-2, with TRBD1 matching over 10 bases. The CDR3 contains 19 residues. From germline, CDR1 is MDHEN and CDR2 SYDVKM. J was trimmed by 6 bases and V by 2 bases; bases with no gene match: 18. The chain's CDR3 is CASSLGVGQGDWGIDGYTF. The CDR3 DNA follows: TGTGCCAGCAGTTTAGGGGTAGGACAGGGGGATTGGGGTATCGATGGCTACACCTTC.

In nucleotides, the CDR3 is TGTGCCACCAGCAGAGACAGGGACGGGGGTCAGCCCCAGCATTTT. Its protein is CATSRDRDGGQPQHF. This chain uses TRBV15 with TRBJ1-5; D may be TRBD1 (5 bases). V was clipped by 0 bases and J by 6 bases, with 12 bases between them. The CDR3 consists of 15 residues. Germline CDR1 LNHNV, CDR2 YYDKDF (reference sequence).

This clone showed up just once. CDR3 bases: TGCGCCAGCAGCTTGGGCCCTAGCTCTGGGGCCAACGTCCTGACTTTC. Its protein is CASSLGPSSGANVLTF. V gene TRBV5-1 combines with J gene TRBJ2-6; D remains ambiguous. In germline, CDR1 is SGHRS, CDR2 YFSETQ. The ends were cut back, 0 bases at V and 0 bases at J, with 7 bases in the middle. The CDR3 has 16 residues.

This clone showed up just a few times. The V and J genes are TRBV10-3 and TRBJ1-1, with D possibly matching TRBD1 (5 bases). Trimming removed 3 bases from V and 6 bases from J, with 11 bases in between. This CDR3 is built from 13 residues. The germline V gene has CDR1 ENHRY and CDR2 SYGVKD. The CDR3, as DNA: TGTGCCATCAGTGAAGCGGGGCGGGCTGAAGCTTTCTTT. The encoded protein is CAISEAGRAEAFF.

The V and J genes are TRBV30 and TRBJ1-2, with D tentatively TRBD1 (6 bases). The germline V and J ends were trimmed by 8 bases and 3 bases, with 25 bases remaining between them. Germline CDR1 reads GTSNPN; CDR2 reads SVGIG (reference sequence). The CDR3 runs to 16 residues. The CDR3 nucleotides are TGTGCCGGATCTGGAGACCCCATCGGGGGGCACTATGGCTACACCTTC. Residues: CAGSGDPIGGHYGYTF.

The chain combines TRBV4-1 with TRBJ1-1; 9 positions match TRBD1. The CDR3 length is 16 residues. V shed 0 bases and J 5 bases; nucleotides not matched to a gene: 7. CDR1 and CDR2 (germline): MGHRA, YSYEKL. CDR3: CASSQDGRTGDTEAFF. The CDR3 DNA sequence: TGCGCCAGCAGCCAAGATGGTAGGACAGGGGATACTGAAGCTTTCTTT.

This clone was seen a single time. The V gene is TRBV5-6, the J gene TRBJ2-3; D is unresolved. Trimming stripped 1 base from V and 2 bases from J, with 23 bases between. Germline loops: CDR1 SGHDT, CDR2 YYEEEE. This CDR3 region has 19 residues. The CDR3 DNA follows: TGTGCCAGCAGCTTGCGGTTTGCGGAGCCTGCTACTTTCACAGATACGCAGTATTTT. Its translation is CASSLRFAEPATFTDTQYF.

This chain uses TRBV29-1 with TRBJ2-2; 8 bases map to TRBD1. This CDR3 spans 15 amino acids. V shed 4 bases and J 4 bases; nucleotides not matched to a gene: 8. CDR1 SQVTM and CDR2 ANQGSEA come from the germline V gene. The CDR3 region has the DNA TGCAGCGTTGCCGCCAGACAGGGGATCACCGGGGAGCTGTTTTTT. Translated: CSVAARQGITGELFF.

The chain employs TRBV5-1 and TRBJ2-7, with TRBD2 as a possible D gene (5 bases). The germline gives CDR1 SGHRS, CDR2 YFSETQ. Trimming removed 4 bases at V and 2 bases at J, with 10 bases between. The length of the CDR3 is 13 residues. In nucleotides, the CDR3 is TGCGCCAGCAGCCAAGCGGCGACCTACGAGCAGTACTTC. The encoded protein is CASSQAATYEQYF.

The rearrangement links TRBV2 to TRBJ2-7, with 11 positions matching TRBD2. The CDR3 totals 17 residues. Germline V lookup: CDR1 SNHLY, CDR2 FYNNEI. The ends lost 2 bases at V and 1 base at J; junction bases unmatched: 7. CDR3 coding DNA: TGTGCCAGCAGTGAAATGCTAGCGGGAGGAGAATCCTACGAGCAGTACTTC. Translating it yields CASSEMLAGGESYEQYF.

The rearrangement joins TRBV5-1 to TRBJ2-1, with unresolved D. Germline CDR1 is SGHRS and CDR2 is YFSETQ. V lost 5 bases, J lost 9 bases, and 15 bases lay in between. The CDR3 has 13 residues. CDR3 sequence: CASRVDSFGEQFF. The CDR3 DNA reads as TGCGCCAGCAGGGTAGATTCGTTCGGTGAGCAGTTCTTC.

This chain joins TRBV5-4 and TRBJ1-1; 9 nucleotides match TRBD1. The CDR3 is 14 amino acids. Per the germline V gene, CDR1 is SGHNT and CDR2 is YYREEE (reference sequence). Losses at the gene ends were 4 bases for V and 6 bases for J; bases not matched to a gene: 7. CDR3 coding DNA: TGTGCCAGCAGCGTCACAGGGGGCGTCGCTGAAGCTTTCTTT. Amino acid sequence: CASSVTGGVAEAFF.

CDR3 nucleotides: TGTGCCAGCAAACTGGGGGGGAAAGGCTACGAGCAGTACTTC. Protein: CASKLGGKGYEQYF. The V call is TRBV5-6, the J call TRBJ2-7, with 7 bases matching TRBD2. Germline V gene sequence: CDR1 SGHDT, CDR2 YYEEEE. Trimming removed 6 bases from V and 3 bases from J; junction bases left unmatched: 9. CDR3 length: 14 residues.

This clone was recorded a few times. This rearrangement joins TRBV7-2 to TRBJ1-1; D gene ambiguous. Germline V CDR1 and CDR2: SGHTA, FQGNSA. V shed 1 base and J shed 0 bases, with 6 bases lying between them. The CDR3 is 14 amino acids. In nucleotides, the CDR3 is TGTGCCAGCAGCTTAGGAGGGATGAACACTGAAGCTTTCTTT. Amino acids: CASSLGGMNTEAFF.

The rearrangement links TRBV7-8 to TRBJ1-2; tentative D call: TRBD1 (6 bases). The germline V gene has CDR1 SGHVS and CDR2 FQNEAQ. This CDR3 region has 14 residues. V lost 5 bases and J 6 bases, leaving 16 bases between the germline ends. The CDR3 DNA sequence: TGTGCCAGCAGCATCAGGGGACAACGAAATGGCTACACCTTC. This sequence encodes CASSIRGQRNGYTF. Complete variable domain (other parts from reference TRBV7-8 and TRBJ1-2): GAGVSQSPRYKVAKRGQDVALRCDPISGHVSLFWYQQALGQGPEFLTYFQNEAQLDKSGLPSDRFFAERPEGSVSTLKIQRTQQEDSAVYLCASSIRGQRNGYTFGSGTRLTVV.

The chain recombines TRBV12-2 with TRBJ1-4; the table assigns TRBD1, which was not confirmed against the DNA. TRBV12-2 is a documented pseudogene. This CDR3 has 15 residues. The CDR3 region is CASRFQQATNEKLFF. Written as DNA, the CDR3 is TGTGCAAGTCGCTTCCAACAGGCAACTAATGAAAAACTGTTTTTT.

The chain joins TRBV25-1 to TRBJ1-2, with TRBD1 identical over 9 bases. This CDR3 comprises 14 residues. After removal of 4 bases from V and 3 bases from J, the junction contained 3 bases not matched to a gene. CDR1 is MGHDK, CDR2 SYGVNS, per germline. CDR3 loop: CASSVRDRDYGYTF. The DNA for the CDR3 is TGTGCCAGCAGTGTCAGGGACAGGGACTATGGCTACACCTTC.